This TCR beta chain emerged from a study of metastatic and nonmetastatic thyroid tumors. This clone is labeled as large. Using MiXCR, TCRdb reanalyzed the PCR reads. Among 15,000 or so clones listed, 27% were seen once. All patients were treatment-naive before thyroid surgery. The CDR3 covers 15 residues. Germline values: CDR1 SGHKS, CDR2 YYEKEE (reference sequence). Trimming removed 0 bases at V and 0 bases at J, with 9 bases between. The source is a female donor with papillary thyroid cancer or a benign thyroid nodule (not recorded which). Some clones in this sample may be carry-over from other donors' samples. The gene calls are TRBV5-5 and TRBJ1-2; D gene ambiguous. The sequenced material came from adjacent normal tissue. The CDR3 DNA reads as TGTGCCAGCAGCTTGGGGGCCTTGTCTAACTATGGCTACACCTTC. Translated: CASSLGALSNYGYTF.